This TCR beta chain was captured by sequencing in a study of T cell responses to AZD1222 COVID-19 vaccine. V shed 7 bases and J 10 bases; nucleotides not matched to a gene: 16. The CDR3 is 14 residues long. CDR1 is SQVTM, CDR2 ANQGSEA, per germline. Libraries were prepared by immunoSEQ multiplex PCR; TCRdb keeps only in-frame clonotypes and omits some of them. The sample shows just over 150,000 clones, about nine tenths of them seen only once. General study points: Reportedly, nearly half of unique spike TCRs recognized epitopes outside B.1.351/B.1.1.7 mutations. Clonal diversity may have been underestimated, and the donors were mostly white British, with more females than males. Seropositive AZD1222 recipients at baseline numbered only six or seven.

This clone occurred a few times. Its antigen is not identified. The chain carries TRBV29-1 and TRBJ2-1; 7 nucleotides line up with TRBD2. The sample in question was peripheral blood, obtained 28 days after the second AZD1222 dose. The origin of this receptor is an adult who received the AZD1222 COVID-19 vaccine. CDR3 loop: CSAGPRGVGGEQFF. In DNA, the CDR3 is TGCAGCGCCGGCCCAAGAGGGGTGGGAGGGGAGCAGTTCTTC.